The entry below describes one T cell receptor beta chain. Its specific antigen is unknown. Per-base qualities were not stored, and no clone one base away is much larger. RNA was extracted using the RNeasy kit, and about 0.45 to 1 microgram was reverse transcribed with random hexamers. The immunoSEQ multiplex PCR assay, which covers 54 Vbeta and 13 Jbeta segments, was used to amplify TCR beta CDR3 regions. Bias from PCR amplification was corrected by using a synthetic template baseline for primer optimization and for computational correction. The authors' analysis ran thus. Reads were assigned to V, D and J genes according to IMGT and analyzed in immunoSEQ Analyzer, with only productive sequences retained. To calculate clonality, Shannon entropy was normalized by log2 of the number of productive unique sequences and then subtracted from one. For each patient and control, public and private clones were evaluated among the 100 most prevalent clones. Clones were defined as Susac-specific when absent from the healthy and MS cohorts, from roughly 1,000 published viral clones and from other ImmuneACCESS disease sequences. TCRdb itself trimmed the public reads at Q25 with fastp, ran MiXCR and retained productive beta chains. Duplicate CDR3 protein sequences are folded into a single record with the most common DNA and genes. TCRdb's processing, not the authors', yielded these V and J calls. Counted in this sample were around 130,000 distinct CDR3 sequences; about 95% of them appeared once. The ten biggest clones cover around 0.27% of the sample.

This entry belongs to a study of CD8 T cells in Susac syndrome (dated by TCRdb to 2018 to 2020). At the level of the whole study: Among the Susac syndrome patients who were sequenced, clinically active disease was present in six and clinical remission was observed in under ten. At blood withdrawal, Susac syndrome patients were either therapy-naive, taking corticosteroids (in some cases with IVIg as well), or taking IVIg alone. Whether CD8+ T cell activation and differentiation in Susac syndrome was antigen driven was tested using repertoire sequencing. The clonality of the CD8+ T cell repertoire was compared across over 10 healthy donors, some 14 Susac syndrome patients and under 17 multiple sclerosis patients.

Results and caveats for the whole study, not just this receptor: The TCR sequencing and HLA analysis was acknowledged to have included a relatively small number of individuals. Clonal expansion was observed in Susac syndrome CD8+ repertoires, with the highest expansion in CD8+ TEMRA cells and greater expansion in clinically active than in remitting patients. In the total CD8+ and CD8+ TEMRA repertoires, 15 to 20 and five Susac-specific public clones, respectively, were identified.

High-throughput TCR beta sequencing profiled peripheral blood CD8+ and CD4+ T cells from healthy donors, Susac syndrome patients and multiple sclerosis patients. Susac syndrome patients met recently defined diagnostic criteria for definite or probable disease. Bulk CD8+ and CD4+ T cells were purified by magnetic negative isolation, while CD8+ TEMRA cells were enriched using FACS. Blood was collected in EDTA tubes and processed within 24 hours, with PBMCs isolated through density gradient centrifugation. PBMCs intended for TCR sequencing were frozen in liquid nitrogen and were later thawed in a 37 degrees C water bath. The sorted or isolated CD4+, CD8+ and CD8+ TEMRA cells reached a purity of at least 90%. The CDR3 runs 14 residues from the cysteine to the phenylalanine. The only DNA kept is the CDR3, 42 bases in frame from the first base. From a lookup of the germline V gene, CDR1 and CDR2 are SGHDT and YYEEEE. V is shortened by 0 bases, J by 3 bases, and the region joining them spans 10 bases.

The rearranged segments are TRBV5-6 and TRBJ2-7, and the D gene may be TRBD2, 6 bases matching. Sequenced input: CD8+ T cells from PBMCs. The clonotype comes from a human donor with Susac syndrome. The bases are TGTGCCAGCAGCTTGGAACGGGGGTACTACGAGCAGTACTTC. This yields the protein CASSLERGYYEQYF.